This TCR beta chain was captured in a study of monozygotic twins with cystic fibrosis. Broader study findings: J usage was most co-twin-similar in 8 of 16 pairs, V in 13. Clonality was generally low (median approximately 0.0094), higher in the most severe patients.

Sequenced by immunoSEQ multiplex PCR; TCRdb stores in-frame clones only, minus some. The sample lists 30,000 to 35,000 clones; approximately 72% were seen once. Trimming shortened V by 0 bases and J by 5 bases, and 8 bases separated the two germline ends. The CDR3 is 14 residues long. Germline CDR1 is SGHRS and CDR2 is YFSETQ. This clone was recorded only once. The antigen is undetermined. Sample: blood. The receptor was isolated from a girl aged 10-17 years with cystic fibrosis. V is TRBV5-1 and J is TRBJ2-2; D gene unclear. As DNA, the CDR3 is TGCGCCAGCAGCTTGGTACTGGGTACCGGGGAGCTGTTTTTT. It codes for CASSLVLGTGELFF.